The 21 T cell receptor beta chains below all came from one sample that was sequenced in a study of cytomegalovirus exposure and HLA in healthy donors. The PCR used 60 Vbeta and 13 Jbeta primers. TCRdb keeps only in-frame clones here, not all; method: immunoSEQ multiplex PCR. Of about 55,000 clones listed, around 78% were seen once; the top ten hold 1.4%. Material for sequencing was PBMCs. The source of these receptors is a female donor in good health and CMV-seronegative.

This rearrangement joins TRBV7-3 to TRBJ2-5, with 7 bases matching TRBD1. In germline, CDR1 is SGHTA, CDR2 FQGTGA. This CDR3 comprises 14 residues. V gave up 5 bases and J gave up 2 bases; unmatched junction bases: 5. CDR3 DNA: TGTGCCAGCAGCCCGGGGACAGATCAAGAGACCCAGTACTTC. This gives the protein CASSPGTDQETQYF.

The rearrangement uses TRBV19 and TRBJ1-2; D gene ambiguous. Germline CDR1 is LNHDA and CDR2 is SQIVND (reference sequence). The V end was cut by 6 bases, the J end by 5 bases, with 7 bases between. This CDR3 contains 11 residues. The CDR3 coding sequence is TGTGCCAGTAGCTACGGGTATGGCTACACCTTC. Its protein is CASSYGYGYTF.

V is TRBV7-2 and J is TRBJ2-5; 8 bases are shared with TRBD2. The CDR3 is 15 residues long. Germline V gene sequence: CDR1 SGHTA, CDR2 FQGNSA. With V trimmed by 5 bases and J by 3 bases, 8 bases remained unmatched. The CDR3 here is CASSPQLGLEETQYF. CDR3 sequence (DNA): TGTGCCAGCAGCCCTCAGCTGGGACTAGAAGAGACCCAGTACTTC.

This chain connects TRBV9 to TRBJ1-6, with D uncertain. The CDR3 is 16 amino acids. Looked up from germline, CDR1 is SGDLS and CDR2 is YYNGEE. V lost 7 bases and J 6 bases, leaving 20 bases between the germline ends. CDR3 protein: CASANPRESPNSPLHF. The CDR3 DNA is TGTGCCAGCGCCAACCCCCGGGAATCGCCTAATTCACCCCTCCACTTT.

This clone was counted only a few times. V usage is TRBV29-1 and J usage is TRBJ2-7, with TRBD1 matching 7 bases. Germline CDR1 SQVTM, CDR2 ANQGSEA. Trimming removed 6 bases from V and 3 bases from J; junction bases left unmatched: 11. CDR3 length: 14 amino acids. Here the CDR3 DNA reads TGCAGCGTCCTCCTAGGAGACAGGGACTACGAGCAGTACTTC. It encodes CSVLLGDRDYEQYF.

The chain recombines TRBV18 with TRBJ1-1, with 7 bases that match TRBD1. The CDR3 has 14 residues. Germline V CDR1 and CDR2: KGHSH, LQKENI. V was pared by 3 bases and J by 0 bases, with 1 base of the junction left unmatched. CDR3 region: CASSPTGMNTEAFF. As DNA, the CDR3 is TGTGCCAGCTCACCGACAGGGATGAACACTGAAGCTTTCTTT.

The chain has TRBV7-9 and TRBJ2-7; D not certain. V dropped 5 bases and J dropped 3 bases, with 14 bases sitting between them. The CDR3 spans 14 residues. Germline CDR1 SEHNR, CDR2 FQNEAQ (reference sequence). In nucleotides, the CDR3 is TGTGCCAGCAGCACCGACACCGCTTTCTACGAGCAGTACTTC. Amino acids: CASSTDTAFYEQYF.

The chain employs TRBV27 and TRBJ1-2; D may be TRBD1 (5 bases). Germline V gene lookup returns CDR1 MNHEY and CDR2 SMNVEV (reference sequence). The ends were cut back, 3 bases at V and 4 bases at J, with 9 bases in the middle. The CDR3 is 13 amino acids. Here the CDR3 reads CASSFDRFYGYTF. CDR3 nucleotides: TGTGCCAGCAGTTTTGACAGATTCTATGGCTACACCTTC.

The chain carries TRBV4-3 and TRBJ2-1, with 8 bases aligning to TRBD1. The CDR3 is 15 residues long. The germline V gene encodes CDR1 LGHNA and CDR2 YSLEER. The V and J ends lost 6 bases and 2 bases, in that order; junction bases with no gene match: 6. Written as DNA, the CDR3 is TGCGCCAGCAGTATGCAGGGGGCCGCCTACAATGAGCAGTTCTTC. Encoded protein: CASSMQGAAYNEQFF.

This chain connects TRBV5-6 to TRBJ1-1; D remains ambiguous. The CDR3 length is 14 residues. V was trimmed by 2 bases and J by 2 bases, leaving 10 bases between them. Germline assignment: CDR1 SGHDT and CDR2 YYEEEE. The CDR3 loop reads CASSFARVNTEAFF. CDR3 coding DNA: TGTGCCAGCAGCTTTGCCCGGGTTAACACTGAAGCTTTCTTT.

This chain joins TRBV29-1 and TRBJ2-7, with D perhaps TRBD2 (6 bases). V lost 8 bases, J lost 0 bases, and 20 bases lay in between. Germline V lookup: CDR1 SQVTM, CDR2 ANQGSEA. The CDR3 sequence is 15 residues long. Here the CDR3 reads CSRPVPGLSSYEQYF. The CDR3 DNA reads TGCAGCAGACCGGTCCCGGGACTGAGCTCCTACGAGCAGTACTTC.

The rearrangement links TRBV2 to TRBJ2-7; D unclear. V was pared by 11 bases and J by 6 bases, with 20 bases between. The CDR3 extends over 13 amino acids. Germline V gene data show CDR1 as SNHLY and CDR2 as FYNNEI. CDR3 loop: CAGSPAVLSEQYF. DNA of the CDR3: TGTGCCGGATCTCCGGCGGTGTTATCCGAGCAGTACTTC.

The sample holds a few counts of this clone. The chain joins TRBV19 to TRBJ2-2; maybe TRBD2 (7 bases). Trimming removed 7 bases from V and 4 bases from J, with 19 bases in between. This CDR3 has 16 amino acids. Germline loops: CDR1 LNHDA, CDR2 SQIVND (reference sequence). This CDR3 reads CASTRGGGAGTGELFF. The CDR3 region has the DNA TGTGCCAGTACCCGCGGAGGGGGGGCGGGCACCGGGGAGCTGTTTTTT.

This clone was found once. This chain joins TRBV7-8 and TRBJ1-2; 7 bases map to TRBD1. Germline values: CDR1 SGHVS, CDR2 FQNEAQ. The CDR3 length is 15 residues. Unmatched junction bases numbered 8, after V lost 2 bases and J lost 5 bases. In DNA, the CDR3 is TGTGCCAGCAGCTTAATCGGAGGGGGCGGGTATGGCTACACCTTC. It is translated as CASSLIGGGGYGYTF.

The chain couples TRBV10-3 to TRBJ1-3; possible D gene TRBD1, 5 bases. V shed 3 bases and J shed 3 bases, with 12 bases lying between them. The CDR3 spans 15 residues. Germline lookup yields CDR1 ENHRY and CDR2 SYGVKD. CDR3 in DNA: TGTGCCATCAGTGACTCAGGGTGGCGTGGAAACACCATATATTTT. Its protein product is CAISDSGWRGNTIYF.

The gene calls are TRBV29-1 and TRBJ2-5, with 9 bases fitting TRBD2. This CDR3 has 16 residues. V dropped 1 base and J dropped 2; count of bases not matched to a gene: 8. Germline CDR1 SQVTM, CDR2 ANQGSEA. CDR3 coding DNA: TGCAGCGTTGAAGGGTTGGCTAGCGGGGTACAAGAGACCCAGTACTTC. Encoded protein: CSVEGLASGVQETQYF.

The rearrangement joins TRBV7-9 to TRBJ1-4; D is undetermined. From germline, CDR1 is SEHNR and CDR2 FQNEAQ (reference sequence). This CDR3 is built from 12 residues. Trimming left V 0 bases short and J 8 bases short, with 4 bases between. The CDR3 sequence: CASSLAQEKLFF. The CDR3 DNA reads as TGTGCCAGCAGCTTAGCCCAGGAAAAACTGTTTTTT.

This clone was detected once. The rearrangement uses TRBV29-1 and TRBJ1-1; tentative D call: TRBD1 (6 bases). CDR1 is SQVTM and CDR2 is ANQGSEA in the germline V gene. Trimming cost V 3 bases and J 11 bases, with 16 bases left between them. The CDR3 spans 12 residues. DNA of the CDR3: TGCAGCGTTGACACGCAGGGGAGTCAGGCTTTCTTT. This encodes CSVDTQGSQAFF.

In this sample, this clone turned up a few times. The chain combines TRBV5-1 with TRBJ2-3, with D perhaps matching TRBD2 (6 bases). The CDR3 covers 17 residues. CDR1 and CDR2 (germline): SGHRS, YFSETQ. V was shortened by 2 bases and J by 0 bases, with 16 bases between the two germline ends. The CDR3 spells CASSLTTVAASTDTQYF. The CDR3 bases are TGCGCCAGCAGCTTAACCACGGTAGCGGCTAGCACAGATACGCAGTATTTT.

The chain is built from TRBV10-3 and TRBJ1-1; 8 nucleotides align to TRBD1. Trimming removed 9 bases from V and 1 base from J; junction bases left unmatched: 4. Germline V gene lookup returns CDR1 ENHRY and CDR2 SYGVKD. There are 13 residues in the CDR3. CDR3 sequence (DNA): TGTGCCATTCAGGGGGCAGGGAACACTGAAGCTTTCTTT. Amino acid sequence: CAIQGAGNTEAFF.

This clone was detected only a few times. DNA for the CDR3: TGTGCCAGCAGCTTAGATTTCCGACAGGGCGCCCACGGGGAGCTGTTTTTT. This sequence encodes CASSLDFRQGAHGELFF. The gene calls are TRBV7-9 and TRBJ2-2; 7 bases agree with TRBD1. V lost 1 base and J lost 7; bases outside the gene matches: 12. The CDR3 spans 17 residues. Germline V CDR1 and CDR2: SEHNR, FQNEAQ (reference sequence).